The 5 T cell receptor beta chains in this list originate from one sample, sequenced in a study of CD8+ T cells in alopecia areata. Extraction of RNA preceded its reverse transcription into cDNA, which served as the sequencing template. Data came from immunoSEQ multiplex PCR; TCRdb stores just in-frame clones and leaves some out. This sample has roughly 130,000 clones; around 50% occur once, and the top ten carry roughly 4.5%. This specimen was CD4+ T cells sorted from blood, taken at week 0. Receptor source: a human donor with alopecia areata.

Here the CDR3 reads CASSDLRNGEQYF. The CDR3 nucleotides are TGCGCCAGCAGCGACCTGAGGAACGGCGAGCAGTACTTC. V and J are TRBV5-1 and TRBJ2-7; D gene unclear. The germline gives CDR1 SGHRS, CDR2 YFSETQ. V lost 4 bases to trimming and J lost 6 bases, with 14 bases between them. The CDR3 has 13 amino acids.

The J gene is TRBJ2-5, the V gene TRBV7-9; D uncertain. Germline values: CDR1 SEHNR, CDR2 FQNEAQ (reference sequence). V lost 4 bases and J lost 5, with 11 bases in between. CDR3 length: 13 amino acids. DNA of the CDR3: TGTGCCAGCAGCTCCGACGGTCGGGAGACCCAGTACTTC. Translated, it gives CASSSDGRETQYF.

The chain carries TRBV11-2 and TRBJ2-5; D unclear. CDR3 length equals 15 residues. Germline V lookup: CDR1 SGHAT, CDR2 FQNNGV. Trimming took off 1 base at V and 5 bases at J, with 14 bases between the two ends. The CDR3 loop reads CASSLVGPSLETQYF. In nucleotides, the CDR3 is TGTGCCAGCAGCTTAGTTGGGCCCAGCTTGGAGACCCAGTACTTC.

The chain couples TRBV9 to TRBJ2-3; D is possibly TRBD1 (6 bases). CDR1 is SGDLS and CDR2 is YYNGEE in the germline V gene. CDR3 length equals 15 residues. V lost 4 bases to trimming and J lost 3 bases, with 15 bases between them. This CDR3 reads CASSSGHTGTDTQYF. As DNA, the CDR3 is TGTGCCAGCAGCTCCGGCCACACAGGGACAGATACGCAGTATTTT.

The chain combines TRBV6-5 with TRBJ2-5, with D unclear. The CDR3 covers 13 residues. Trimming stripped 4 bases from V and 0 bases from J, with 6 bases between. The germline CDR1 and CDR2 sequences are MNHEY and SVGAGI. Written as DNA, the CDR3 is TGTGCCAGCAGTTCGACATACCAAGAGACCCAGTACTTC. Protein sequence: CASSSTYQETQYF.